This TCR beta chain was sequenced for a study of human T cells and chemical hapten exposure. The table lists this clonotype with many counts. TCRdb re-called the RACE reads with MiXCR, one entry per CDR3 protein. The sample holds around 120,000 distinct CDR3 sequences, 12% to 15% seen once. This sample's time point: patch test 1, 2 weeks after DPC sensitization. Indicated treatment: therapeutic diphenylcyclopropenone sensitization with weekly scalp DPC. The V end was cut by 0 bases, the J end by 1 base, with 6 bases between. Germline V CDR1 and CDR2: SGHAT, FQNNGV. The CDR3 runs to 14 residues. This TCR came from a man between 18 and 29 years old with alopecia areata. Some clones in this sample may be carry-over from other donors' samples. The rearrangement links TRBV11-2 to TRBJ2-5; D is unresolved. The source material was whole blood, sampled in connection with sensitization to the hapten diphenylcyclopropenone (DPC). CDR3 nucleotides: TGTGCCAGCAGCTTAGACAGCCCCCAAGAGACCCAGTACTTC. Translation: CASSLDSPQETQYF.